This T cell receptor (beta chain) was recorded in a study of cytomegalovirus exposure and HLA in healthy donors. Study-wide points: In a later analysis, the majority of CMV-associated beta chains seemingly showed HLA restriction. Sequencing probably produced one cluster of sequence variants that were highly shared. Indistinguishability led to the exclusion of some V segments, TRBV6-2 and TRBV6-3 included.

The PCR made use of 60 Vbeta and 13 Jbeta primers. Generated by immunoSEQ multiplex PCR, the TCRdb table keeps only in-frame clones and is missing some. The sample shows about 170,000 clones, approximately 80% of them seen only once. Looked up from germline, CDR1 is WNHNN and CDR2 is SYGVQD (reference sequence). The CDR3 contains 15 residues. V shed 9 bases, J shed 10 bases, and the junction held 16 bases outside the gene matches. As concerns this clone: The target antigen is unknown.

The clonotype comes from a woman in her fifties or sixties in good health and CMV-seropositive. Material for sequencing was PBMCs. The rearrangement links TRBV10-1 to TRBJ2-1; 9 bases are shared with TRBD2. The CDR3 spells CARVILAGSSSEQFF. The CDR3 DNA is TGCGCCAGAGTGATCCTAGCGGGATCGTCATCGGAGCAGTTCTTC.